This T cell receptor (beta chain) originates from a study of T-cell reconstitution after alpha-beta-depleted transplantation in children. For TCRbeta, the library was prepared with unique molecular identifiers. TCRdb reanalysed the PCR reads using MiXCR and keeps one entry per CDR3 protein. In the table there are 200,000 to 300,000 distinct CDR3 sequences, around 12% of which are singletons. V lost 1 base and J lost 5; bases outside the gene matches: 9. The CDR3 is 17 amino acids. Looked up from germline, CDR1 is MGHRA and CDR2 is YSYEKL. This clonotype occurred many times. Here the sequenced sample was PBMCs from the stem cell graft donor, taken from the stem cell graft. V gene TRBV4-1 combines with J gene TRBJ2-2; 8 bases map to TRBD2. The clonotype was recovered from a human donor who donated a stem cell graft to a child with acute lymphoblastic leukemia. The CDR3 sequence: CASSQAVAGLVTGELFF. Written as DNA, the CDR3 is TGCGCCAGCAGCCAAGCAGTAGCGGGGCTGGTAACCGGGGAGCTGTTTTTT.